What follows is one T cell receptor beta chain and its context. The antigen remains unidentified. This CDR3 has 16 amino acids. The V end lost 0 bases, the J end lost 4 bases, and 16 bases lay between the germline ends. CDR1 GTSNPN and CDR2 SVGIG come from the germline V gene (reference sequence). How the authors handled the data: A productive frequency of 2.59 x 10-5 was the lowest detectable. Sequenced by immunoSEQ multiplex PCR; TCRdb stores in-frame clones only, minus some. The DNA gave D and trimming, while V, J and clone size come from that table. The sample includes more than 30,000 clones, around nine tenths of them seen just once. These data originate in a study of STAT5B mutations in CD4+ large granular lymphocyte leukemia. Findings of the study overall: Main leukemic clonotypes were patient-specific, but more than 20% appeared at low frequency elsewhere. Compared with healthy controls (2/35), patient top clones favored TRBV06 (8/27). Patient CD4-sorted repertoires looked more clonal than healthy CD4+ repertoires, even without putative leukemic clones.

The clonotype comes from a human donor in good health. The sequencing input was CD4+ T cells from blood buffy coats. The chain employs TRBV30 and TRBJ1-5; D is undetermined. In DNA, the CDR3 is TGTGCCTGGAGTGTCCCCCGGCCCGGGAGGAATCAGCCCCAGCATTTT. This translates into CAWSVPRPGRNQPQHF.